These 26 T cell receptor beta chains were all obtained from the same sample, sequenced in a study of cytomegalovirus exposure and HLA in healthy donors. PCR was performed using 60 Vbeta and 13 Jbeta primers. Sequencing was performed with immunoSEQ multiplex PCR; in TCRdb, only in-frame clones are kept and a portion is missing. Of about 160,000 clones in the sample, approximately 70% were seen once. Sample: PBMCs. All receptors derive from a man aged 40-55 years in good health and CMV-seropositive.

There are a few counts of this clone. The chain couples TRBV18 to TRBJ1-1; a weak D match, TRBD1 (5 bases). Trimming pared 0 bases from V and 4 bases from J, leaving 15 bases between. The V gene's germline CDR1 is KGHSH and CDR2 LQKENI. The CDR3 runs 16 residues. The CDR3 nucleotides read TGTGCCAGCTCACCACCGAAGGGGCTAAGGGGCACTGAAGCTTTCTTT. Translated: CASSPPKGLRGTEAFF. The variable domain in full, completed from reference TRBV18 and TRBJ1-1, reads NAGVMQNPRHLVRRRGQEARLRCSPMKGHSHVYWYRQLPEEGLKFMVYLQKENIIDESGMPKERFSAEFPKEGPSILRIQQVVRGDSAAYFCASSPPKGLRGTEAFFGQGTRLTVV.

This clone occurred a few times. The chain uses TRBV7-8 and TRBJ1-1; D uncertain. This CDR3 is built from 13 residues. CDR1 is SGHVS and CDR2 is FQNEAQ in the germline V gene. With 7 bases removed from V and 5 bases from J, the gap between germline ends came to 14 bases. In DNA form, the CDR3 reads TGTGCCAGCACCTCCACACGGGATACTGAAGCTTTCTTT. Its translation: CASTSTRDTEAFF.

V and J are TRBV5-1 and TRBJ1-2; 7 positions match TRBD1. V gave up 2 bases and J gave up 8 bases; unmatched junction bases: 6. The germline V gene has CDR1 SGHRS and CDR2 YFSETQ. The CDR3 is 13 residues long. CDR3 DNA: TGCGCCAGCAGCTTCGACTCAGGGGGGGGCTACACCTTC. Translation gives CASSFDSGGGYTF.

This clone was observed a few times. The rearrangement links TRBV6-6 to TRBJ1-6, with TRBD1 matching over 7 bases. V lost 5 bases, J lost 12 bases, and 16 bases stayed unmatched. Germline V lookup: CDR1 MNHNY, CDR2 SVGAGI (reference sequence). The CDR3 sequence is 16 residues long. For the CDR3, the DNA is TGTGCCAGCAGTCCTCCGGGACAGACATTAATTCAACCCCTCCACTTT. It is translated as CASSPPGQTLIQPLHF.

This rearrangement joins TRBV7-8 to TRBJ2-7; tentatively, D is TRBD2 (5 bases). Looked up from germline, CDR1 is SGHVS and CDR2 is FQNEAQ. Trimming removed 5 bases from V and 3 bases from J, with 11 bases in between. The CDR3 runs to 13 residues. The CDR3 DNA sequence: TGTGCCAGCAGCGTCACGGGGATCTACGAGCAGTACTTC. Translating it yields CASSVTGIYEQYF. Variable domain in full (rest from reference TRBV7-8 and TRBJ2-7): GAGVSQSPRYKVAKRGQDVALRCDPISGHVSLFWYQQALGQGPEFLTYFQNEAQLDKSGLPSDRFFAERPEGSVSTLKIQRTQQEDSAVYLCASSVTGIYEQYFGPGTRLTVT.

This clone was counted once. The rearrangement uses TRBV30 and TRBJ1-4, with a possible D match to TRBD1 (5 bases). The V gene's germline CDR1 is GTSNPN and CDR2 SVGIG (reference sequence). Trimming shortened V by 0 bases and J by 2 bases, and 10 bases separated the two germline ends. The length of the CDR3 is 15 residues. The CDR3 bases are TGTGCCTGGAGTGTTGGGGCCGGGACTAATGAAAAACTGTTTTTT. This gives the protein CAWSVGAGTNEKLFF. The entire variable domain, with the rest obtained from reference TRBV30 and TRBJ1-4, is as follows: SQTIHQWPATLVQPVGSPLSLECTVEGTSNPNLYWYRQAAGRGLQLLFYSVGIGQISSEVPQNLSASRPQDRQFILSSKKLLLSDSGFYLCAWSVGAGTNEKLFFGSGTQLSVL.

This clone was detected once. The chain couples TRBV9 to TRBJ1-3; D is perhaps TRBD1 (5 bases). V shed 3 bases and J shed 0 bases, with 7 bases lying between them. The CDR3 is made up of 14 amino acids. Germline V gene lookup returns CDR1 SGDLS and CDR2 YYNGEE. CDR3 sequence (DNA): TGTGCCAGCAGCGGGGACTACTCTGGAAACACCATATATTTT. This encodes CASSGDYSGNTIYF.

The V and J genes are TRBV2 and TRBJ2-3; TRBD1 is a possible D gene (5 bases). V gave up 3 bases and J gave up 4 bases, with 8 bases separating them. The V gene's germline CDR1 is SNHLY and CDR2 FYNNEI. This CDR3 comprises 13 residues. Written as DNA, the CDR3 is TGTGCCAGCAGTGAGTACAGGTCAGATACGCAGTATTTT. Encoded protein: CASSEYRSDTQYF.

The chain has TRBV5-6 and TRBJ2-7; possibly TRBD2 for D (6 bases). Trimming left V 1 base short and J 6 bases short, with 8 bases between. The CDR3 sequence is 12 residues long. Germline V gene lookup returns CDR1 SGHDT and CDR2 YYEEEE. This CDR3 is CASSLRGGEQYF. The CDR3 DNA reads as TGTGCCAGCAGCTTGCGGGGAGGCGAGCAGTACTTC.

The gene calls are TRBV12-5 and TRBJ2-5, with 9 bases fitting TRBD2. V lost 0 bases and J lost 5; bases outside the gene matches: 7. This CDR3 has 16 amino acids. Germline V gene data show CDR1 as LGHNT and CDR2 as FRNRAP. Written as DNA, the CDR3 is TGTGCTAGTGGTTTGGTAGGCGGGGGGGCCGGGGAGACCCAGTACTTC. As protein: CASGLVGGGAGETQYF.

This clone was found a few times. The rearrangement links TRBV11-1 to TRBJ1-2; the D is unclear. The CDR3 length is 13 residues. V was trimmed by 1 base and J by 3 bases, leaving 6 bases between them. Per the germline V gene, CDR1 is SGHAT and CDR2 is FQDESV (reference sequence). For the CDR3, the DNA is TGTGCCAGCAGCTTAGGAAGCGACTATGGCTACACCTTC. Its protein product is CASSLGSDYGYTF.

This rearrangement joins TRBV7-3 to TRBJ2-1; 9 bases map to TRBD2. The CDR3 has 20 amino acids. The germline V gene has CDR1 SGHTA and CDR2 FQGTGA. The J segment lost 4 bases and the V segment lost 5 bases, leaving 21 bases of the junction unmatched. This CDR3 is CASSPRAGVPSGEGYNEQFF. DNA for the CDR3: TGTGCCAGCAGCCCCAGGGCGGGAGTGCCTAGCGGGGAGGGTTACAATGAGCAGTTCTTC.

The rearrangement uses TRBV2 and TRBJ2-7; possibly TRBD1 for D (6 bases). Germline CDR1 SNHLY, CDR2 FYNNEI. Trimming removed 6 bases at V and 4 bases at J, with 22 bases between. This CDR3 spans 16 amino acids. In DNA, the CDR3 is TGTGCCAGCAGAGCAACACAGGGTTTAATCTTGTACGAGCAGTACTTC. It specifies CASRATQGLILYEQYF.

V and J are TRBV15 and TRBJ2-5; 10 bases are shared with TRBD1. The CDR3 spans 15 residues. CDR1 LNHNV and CDR2 YYDKDF come from the germline V gene (reference sequence). V lost 3 bases, J lost 5 bases, and 6 bases stayed unmatched. This chain's CDR3 is CATSSDRGLGETQYF. As DNA, the CDR3 is TGTGCCACCAGCAGTGACAGGGGGCTCGGGGAGACCCAGTACTTC.

Regarding this clone: The sample contains more than one DNA sequence encoding this CDR3. The rearrangement links TRBV7-2 to TRBJ2-5; TRBD2 matches at 7 bases. Unmatched junction bases numbered 0, after V lost 3 bases and J lost 2 bases. The length of the CDR3 is 13 residues. Germline CDR1 and CDR2: SGHTA and FQGNSA. CDR3 sequence reads: CASSLGGQETQYF. In nucleotides, the CDR3 is TGTGCCAGCAGCTTGGGGGGGCAAGAGACCCAGTACTTC.

The rearrangement uses TRBV7-9 and TRBJ1-1, with D perhaps matching TRBD1 (5 bases). The CDR3 loop spans 14 amino acids. Germline CDR1 SEHNR, CDR2 FQNEAQ (reference sequence). V shed 3 bases and J shed 5 bases, with 13 bases lying between them. CDR3: CASSFWQGGTEAFF. CDR3 bases: TGTGCCAGCAGCTTCTGGCAGGGTGGGACTGAAGCTTTCTTT.

In the case of this clone: Sequence at one end of the junction differs from germline and may be a read error. The J gene is TRBJ2-5, the V gene TRBV7-7; D remains ambiguous. Germline CDR1 is SSHAT and CDR2 is FNYEAQ (reference sequence). This CDR3 is built from 15 residues. The chain's CDR3 is CASSLTPSGQETQYF. For the CDR3, the DNA is TGTGCTAGCAGCTTAACTCCCTCGGGTCAAGAGACCCAGTACTTC.

Notes on this clone: The identical CDR3 is also encoded by other nucleotide sequences in the sample. V usage is TRBV18 and J usage is TRBJ1-2, with TRBD1 as a possible D gene (6 bases). The V and J ends lost 0 bases and 2 bases respectively, with 7 bases between them. In germline, CDR1 is KGHSH, CDR2 LQKENI. The CDR3 covers 14 residues. CDR3 protein: CASSPPGGNYGYTF. The CDR3 DNA reads as TGTGCCAGCTCACCACCAGGGGGAAACTATGGCTACACCTTC.

This chain joins TRBV5-6 and TRBJ2-1, with 8 bases identical to TRBD1. The CDR3 has 15 amino acids. The V segment lost 4 bases and the J segment 4 bases; nucleotides outside the gene matches: 7. From germline, CDR1 is SGHDT and CDR2 YYEEEE. The CDR3 here is CASSLGTGNYNEQFF. Here the CDR3 DNA reads TGTGCCAGCAGCCTCGGGACAGGAAATTACAATGAGCAGTTCTTC.

Only a few counts were recorded for this clone. The chain is built from TRBV19 and TRBJ1-6; 7 bases map to TRBD1. The CDR3 runs 13 residues. Germline values: CDR1 LNHDA, CDR2 SQIVND (reference sequence). J was trimmed by 10 bases and V by 5 bases; bases with no gene match: 5. The CDR3 spells CASSFRGRSPLHF. As DNA, the CDR3 is TGTGCCAGTAGTTTTAGGGGGCGCTCACCCCTCCACTTT.

This rearrangement joins TRBV6-6 to TRBJ2-7; possible D gene TRBD1, 6 bases. V gave up 5 bases and J gave up 3 bases, with 17 bases separating them. The germline CDR1 and CDR2 sequences are MNHNY and SVGAGI (reference sequence). This CDR3 is built from 15 residues. The CDR3 DNA reads as TGTGCCAGCAGTATCCGGGACACGGCCTACTACGAGCAGTACTTC. The encoded protein is CASSIRDTAYYEQYF.

V is TRBV6-5 and J is TRBJ2-7; weak D call: TRBD2 (5 bases). Per germline, CDR1 MNHEY and CDR2 SVGAGI. The CDR3 sequence is 16 residues long. Trimming stripped 2 bases from V and 0 bases from J, with 14 bases between. As DNA, the CDR3 is TGTGCCAGCAGTTACATACGGACTCTCGACTCCTACGAGCAGTACTTC. This sequence encodes CASSYIRTLDSYEQYF.

The rearrangement links TRBV27 to TRBJ2-5; tentatively, D is TRBD2 (5 bases). From germline, CDR1 is MNHEY and CDR2 SMNVEV (reference sequence). V was trimmed by 4 bases and J by 11 bases, leaving 23 bases between them. This CDR3 region has 15 residues. The CDR3 loop reads CASSSFPGRKREQYF. The CDR3 DNA is TGTGCCAGCAGTTCCTTCCCGGGCAGAAAGAGGGAGCAGTACTTC.

The V call is TRBV4-1, the J call TRBJ2-1; TRBD1 matches at 8 bases. Germline-derived CDR1 and CDR2 are MGHRA and YSYEKL. V lost 4 bases, J lost 6 bases, and 17 bases stayed unmatched. The CDR3 runs to 18 residues. CDR3 in DNA: TGCGCCAGCAGCCCTCAGATCCCGGAGCAGGGGGCGTCCAATGAGCAGTTCTTC. Its translation: CASSPQIPEQGASNEQFF.

V is TRBV9 and J is TRBJ1-6; 9 bases agree with TRBD1. Germline V gene data show CDR1 as SGDLS and CDR2 as YYNGEE. Losses at the gene ends were 4 bases for V and 9 bases for J; bases not matched to a gene: 8. This CDR3 has 15 residues. The CDR3 coding sequence is TGTGCCAGCAGCCTAGGACAGGGGATCGGTTCACCCCTCCACTTT. Protein: CASSLGQGIGSPLHF.

The chain links TRBV27 to TRBJ1-6; perhaps TRBD1 as D (5 bases). The germline gives CDR1 MNHEY, CDR2 SMNVEV (reference sequence). Deletions cut 3 bases from V and 6 bases from J, with 6 bases between. The CDR3 totals 13 residues. CDR3 in amino acids: CASSLGGNSPLHF. The CDR3 region has the DNA TGTGCCAGCAGTTTGGGGGGTAATTCACCCCTCCACTTT.